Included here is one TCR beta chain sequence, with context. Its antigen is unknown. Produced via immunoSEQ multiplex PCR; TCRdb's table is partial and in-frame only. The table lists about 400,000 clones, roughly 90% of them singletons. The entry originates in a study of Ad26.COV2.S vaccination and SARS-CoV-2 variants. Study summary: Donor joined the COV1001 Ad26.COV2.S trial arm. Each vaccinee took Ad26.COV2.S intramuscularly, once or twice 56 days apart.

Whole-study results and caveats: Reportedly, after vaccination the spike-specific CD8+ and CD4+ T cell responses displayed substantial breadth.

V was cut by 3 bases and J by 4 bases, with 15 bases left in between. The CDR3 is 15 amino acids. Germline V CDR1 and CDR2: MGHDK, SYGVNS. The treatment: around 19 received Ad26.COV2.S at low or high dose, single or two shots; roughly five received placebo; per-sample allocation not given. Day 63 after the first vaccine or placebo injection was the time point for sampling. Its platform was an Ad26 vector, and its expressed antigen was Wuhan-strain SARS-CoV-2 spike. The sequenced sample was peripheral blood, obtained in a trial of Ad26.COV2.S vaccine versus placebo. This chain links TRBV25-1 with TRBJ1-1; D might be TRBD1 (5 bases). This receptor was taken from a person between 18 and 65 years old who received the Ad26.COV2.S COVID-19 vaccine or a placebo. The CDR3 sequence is CASSDEGRLSTEAFF. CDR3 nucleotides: TGTGCCAGCAGTGACGAGGGACGTTTGAGCACTGAAGCTTTCTTT. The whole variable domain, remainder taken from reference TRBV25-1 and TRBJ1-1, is EADIYQTPRYLVIGTGKKITLECSQTMGHDKMYWYQQDPGMELHLIHYSYGVNSTEKGDLSSESTVSRIRTEHFPLTLESARPSHTSQYLCASSDEGRLSTEAFFGQGTRLTVV.